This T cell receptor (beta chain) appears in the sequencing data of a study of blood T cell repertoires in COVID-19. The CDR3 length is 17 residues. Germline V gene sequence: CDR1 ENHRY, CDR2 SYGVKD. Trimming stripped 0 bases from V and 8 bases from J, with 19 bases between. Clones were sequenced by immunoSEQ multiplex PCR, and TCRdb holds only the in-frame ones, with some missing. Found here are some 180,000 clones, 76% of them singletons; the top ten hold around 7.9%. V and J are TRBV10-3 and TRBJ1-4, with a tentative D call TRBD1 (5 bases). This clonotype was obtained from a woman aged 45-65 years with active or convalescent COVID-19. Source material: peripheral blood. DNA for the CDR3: TGTGCCATCAGTGAGTCGAACCCAGGGTCAACAGGCGAAAAACTGTTTTTT. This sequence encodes CAISESNPGSTGEKLFF.